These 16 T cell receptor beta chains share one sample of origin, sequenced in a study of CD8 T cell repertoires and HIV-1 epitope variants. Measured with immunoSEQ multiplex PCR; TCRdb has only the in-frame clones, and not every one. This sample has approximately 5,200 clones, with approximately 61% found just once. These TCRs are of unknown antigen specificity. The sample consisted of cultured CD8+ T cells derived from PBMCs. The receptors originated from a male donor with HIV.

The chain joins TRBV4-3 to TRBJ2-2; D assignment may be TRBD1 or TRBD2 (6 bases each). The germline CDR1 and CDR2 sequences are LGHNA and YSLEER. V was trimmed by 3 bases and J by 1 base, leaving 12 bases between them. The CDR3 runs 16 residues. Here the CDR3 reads CASSHAGGLNTGELFF. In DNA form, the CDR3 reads TGCGCCAGCAGCCATGCCGGGGGCCTGAACACCGGGGAGCTGTTTTTT.

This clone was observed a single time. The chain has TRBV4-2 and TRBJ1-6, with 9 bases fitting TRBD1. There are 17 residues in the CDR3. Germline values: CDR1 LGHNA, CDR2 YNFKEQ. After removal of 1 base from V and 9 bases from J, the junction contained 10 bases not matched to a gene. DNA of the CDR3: TGTGCCAGCAGCCAAGCGGCAGGGACAGGGAACTTTTCACCCCTCCACTTT. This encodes CASSQAAGTGNFSPLHF.

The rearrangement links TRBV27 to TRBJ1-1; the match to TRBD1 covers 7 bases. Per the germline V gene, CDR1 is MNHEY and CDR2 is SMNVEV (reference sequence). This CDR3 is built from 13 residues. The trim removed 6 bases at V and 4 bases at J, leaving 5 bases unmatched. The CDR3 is CASRRTGSTEAFF. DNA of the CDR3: TGTGCCAGCAGAAGGACAGGCTCCACTGAAGCTTTCTTT.

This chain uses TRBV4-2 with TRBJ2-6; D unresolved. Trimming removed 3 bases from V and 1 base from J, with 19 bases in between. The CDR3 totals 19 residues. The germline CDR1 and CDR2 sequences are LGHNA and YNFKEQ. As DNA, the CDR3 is TGTGCCAGCAGCCATTCTCACTTGGAGCAAGATTCTGGGGCCAACGTCCTGACTTTC. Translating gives CASSHSHLEQDSGANVLTF.

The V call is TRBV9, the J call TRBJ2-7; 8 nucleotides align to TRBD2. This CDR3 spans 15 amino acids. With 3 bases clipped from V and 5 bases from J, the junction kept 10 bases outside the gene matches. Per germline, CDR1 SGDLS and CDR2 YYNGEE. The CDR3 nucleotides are TGTGCCAGCAGCGCTGCCCCGGGAGGGCAACACGAGCAGTACTTC. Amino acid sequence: CASSAAPGGQHEQYF.

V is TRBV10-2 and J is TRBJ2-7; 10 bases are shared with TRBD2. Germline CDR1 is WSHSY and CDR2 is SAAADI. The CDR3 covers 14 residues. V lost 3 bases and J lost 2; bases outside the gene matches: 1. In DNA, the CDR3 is TGCGCCAGCAGTGACAGCGGGAGGGCCTACGAGCAGTACTTC. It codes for CASSDSGRAYEQYF.

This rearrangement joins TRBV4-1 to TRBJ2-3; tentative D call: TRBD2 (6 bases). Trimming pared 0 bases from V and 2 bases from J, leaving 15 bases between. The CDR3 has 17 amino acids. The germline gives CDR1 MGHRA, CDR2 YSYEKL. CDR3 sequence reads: CASSQDPWGLPTDTQYF. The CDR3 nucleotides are TGCGCCAGCAGCCAAGATCCCTGGGGACTCCCCACAGATACGCAGTATTTT.

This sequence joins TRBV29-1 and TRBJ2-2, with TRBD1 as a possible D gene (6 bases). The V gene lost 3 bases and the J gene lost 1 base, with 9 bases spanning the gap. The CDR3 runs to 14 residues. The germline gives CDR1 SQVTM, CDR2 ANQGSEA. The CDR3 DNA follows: TGCAGCGTTGACAGGGGTGAGAACACCGGGGAGCTGTTTTTT. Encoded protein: CSVDRGENTGELFF.

The CDR3 protein is CASSFSGTGVYEQYF. In DNA, the CDR3 is TGTGCCAGCAGTTTTTCAGGGACAGGGGTTTACGAGCAGTACTTC. The gene calls are TRBV27 and TRBJ2-7, with TRBD1 identical over 10 bases. This CDR3 spans 15 amino acids. Germline CDR1 and CDR2: MNHEY and SMNVEV (reference sequence). Germline trimming cut 3 bases from V and 4 bases from J; bases unmatched to any gene: 6.

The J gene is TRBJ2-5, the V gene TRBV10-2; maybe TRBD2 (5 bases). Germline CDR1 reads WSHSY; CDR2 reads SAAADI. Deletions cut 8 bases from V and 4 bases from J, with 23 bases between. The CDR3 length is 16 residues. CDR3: CASRAGAFYEGETQYF. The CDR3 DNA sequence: TGCGCCAGCCGGGCGGGTGCGTTCTATGAGGGAGAGACCCAGTACTTC.

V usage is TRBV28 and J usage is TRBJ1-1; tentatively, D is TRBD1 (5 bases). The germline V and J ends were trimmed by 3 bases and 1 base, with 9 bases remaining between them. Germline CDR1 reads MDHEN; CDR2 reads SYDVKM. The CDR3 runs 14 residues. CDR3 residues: CASSFVGGNTEAFF. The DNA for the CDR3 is TGTGCCAGCAGTTTCGTCGGGGGGAACACTGAAGCTTTCTTT.

This chain's CDR3 is CASSYPTRSSYNSPLHF. The CDR3 DNA reads as TGTGCCAGCAGCTATCCAACCAGGAGCTCCTATAATTCACCCCTCCACTTT. The chain is built from TRBV5-8 and TRBJ1-6; D not certain. V lost 3 bases and J 0 bases, leaving 13 bases between the germline ends. The CDR3 covers 17 residues. The V gene's germline CDR1 is SGHTS and CDR2 YDEGEE.

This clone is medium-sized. This CDR3 is CASSPPGAGDRDQPQHF. CDR3 in DNA: TGTGCCAGCAGCCCCCCCGGGGCAGGTGACCGAGATCAGCCCCAGCATTTT. The chain joins TRBV7-9 to TRBJ1-5; tentatively, D is TRBD1 (5 bases). The length of the CDR3 is 17 residues. From germline, CDR1 is SEHNR and CDR2 FQNEAQ (reference sequence). V dropped 5 bases and J dropped 5 bases, with 22 bases sitting between them.

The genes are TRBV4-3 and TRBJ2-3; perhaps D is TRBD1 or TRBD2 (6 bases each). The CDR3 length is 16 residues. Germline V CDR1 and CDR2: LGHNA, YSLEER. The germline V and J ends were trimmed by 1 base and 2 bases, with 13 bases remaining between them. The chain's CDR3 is CASSQAPGASTDTQYF. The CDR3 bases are TGCGCCAGCAGCCAAGCTCCGGGGGCTTCCACAGATACGCAGTATTTT.

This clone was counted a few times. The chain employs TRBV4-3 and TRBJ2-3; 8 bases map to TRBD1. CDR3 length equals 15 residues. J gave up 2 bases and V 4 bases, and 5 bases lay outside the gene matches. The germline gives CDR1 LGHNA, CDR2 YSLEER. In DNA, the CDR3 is TGCGCCAGCAGCCTCCGGACAGGGATCACAGATACGCAGTATTTT. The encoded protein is CASSLRTGITDTQYF.

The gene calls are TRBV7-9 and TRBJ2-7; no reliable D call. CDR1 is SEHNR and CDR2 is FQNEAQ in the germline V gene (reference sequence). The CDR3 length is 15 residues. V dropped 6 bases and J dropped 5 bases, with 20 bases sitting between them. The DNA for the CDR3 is TGTGCCAGCAGTTCCCCGGAGAGCCGATGGGACGAGCAGTACTTC. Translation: CASSSPESRWDEQYF.